The source of this TCR beta chain is a study of human T cells and chemical hapten exposure. Overall study: Upper back patch tests used 0.01% DPC, scored after 6 days.

Time point: patch test 1, 2 weeks after DPC sensitization. The treatment denotes: therapeutic diphenylcyclopropenone sensitization with weekly scalp DPC. Those who donated were patients with alopecia, 18 to 70 years of age, and suitable for DPC. Trimming removed 1 base at V and 4 bases at J, with 13 bases between. Per the germline V gene, CDR1 is KGHSH and CDR2 is LQKENI. The CDR3 is 15 residues long. TCRdb passed the RACE reads through MiXCR, listing each CDR3 protein once. The sample records more than 65,000 distinct CDR3 sequences, approximately 8% being singletons. The material sequenced was whole blood, taken in connection with sensitization to the hapten diphenylcyclopropenone (DPC). This receptor was obtained from a woman aged 25 to 45 with alopecia areata. Some clones in this sample may be carry-over from other donors' samples. This chain links TRBV18 with TRBJ1-1, with D uncertain. CDR3 in DNA: TGTGCCAGCTCACCACAAGGGTTGGGAACCACTGAAGCTTTCTTT. It translates to CASSPQGLGTTEAFF.